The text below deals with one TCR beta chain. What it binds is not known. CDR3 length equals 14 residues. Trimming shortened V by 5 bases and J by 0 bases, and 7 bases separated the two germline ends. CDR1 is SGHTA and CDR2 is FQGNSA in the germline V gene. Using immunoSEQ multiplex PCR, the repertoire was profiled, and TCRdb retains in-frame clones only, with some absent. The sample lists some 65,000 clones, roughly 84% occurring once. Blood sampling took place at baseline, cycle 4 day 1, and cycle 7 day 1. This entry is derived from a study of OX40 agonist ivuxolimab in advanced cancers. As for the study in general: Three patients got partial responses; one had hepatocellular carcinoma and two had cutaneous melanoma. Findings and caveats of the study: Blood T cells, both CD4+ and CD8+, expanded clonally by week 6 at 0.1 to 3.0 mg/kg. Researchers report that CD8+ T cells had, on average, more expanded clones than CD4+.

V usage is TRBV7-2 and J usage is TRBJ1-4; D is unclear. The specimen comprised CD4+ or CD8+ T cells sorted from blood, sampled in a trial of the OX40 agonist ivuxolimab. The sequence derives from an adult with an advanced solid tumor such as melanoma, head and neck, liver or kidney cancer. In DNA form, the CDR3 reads TGTGCCAGCAGCGCGATTGCAACTAATGAAAAACTGTTTTTT. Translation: CASSAIATNEKLFF.